This TCR beta chain comes out of a study of shared clonotypes between healthy human individuals. Study-wide results and limits: The researchers took only blood, and tissue repertoires probably look different.

A word on this clone: Its antigen is not identified.

This table comes from immunoSEQ multiplex PCR, and its TCRdb copy is limited to in-frame clones, with some not included. The table shows about a million clones, with 60% to 80% occurring only once. Sequencing input: memory CD4+ T cells from PBMCs. The subset is: CD45RA-negative fraction. The sequence was obtained from a young man in good health. Some clones in this sample may be carry-over from other donors' samples.

The CDR3 DNA is TGTGCCAGCTCACCACTGGGGTGGACAGGGAGAGGCGAGCAGTACTTC. Translating it yields CASSPLGWTGRGEQYF. This chain connects TRBV18 to TRBJ2-7, with 8 positions matching TRBD1. Trimming at V came to 1 base and at J to 6 bases, leaving 11 bases not matched to a gene. Germline CDR1 KGHSH, CDR2 LQKENI. This CDR3 spans 16 amino acids.